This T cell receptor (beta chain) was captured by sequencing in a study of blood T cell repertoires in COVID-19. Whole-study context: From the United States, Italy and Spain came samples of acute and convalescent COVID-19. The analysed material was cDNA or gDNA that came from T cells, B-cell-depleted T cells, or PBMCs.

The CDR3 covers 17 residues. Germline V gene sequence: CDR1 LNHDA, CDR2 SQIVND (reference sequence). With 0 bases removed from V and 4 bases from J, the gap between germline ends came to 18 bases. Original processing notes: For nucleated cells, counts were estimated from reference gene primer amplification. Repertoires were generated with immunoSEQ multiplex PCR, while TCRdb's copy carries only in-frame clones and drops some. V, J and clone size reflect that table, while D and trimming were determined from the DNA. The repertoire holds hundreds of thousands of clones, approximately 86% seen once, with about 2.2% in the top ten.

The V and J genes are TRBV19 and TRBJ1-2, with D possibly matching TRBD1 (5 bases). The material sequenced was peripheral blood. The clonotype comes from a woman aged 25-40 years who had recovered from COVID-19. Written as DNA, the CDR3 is TGTGCCAGTAGTATAGAATTTGGGGCAGGACCCCTCTATGGCTACACCTTC. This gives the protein CASSIEFGAGPLYGYTF.